This record concerns one TCR beta chain sequence. These data come from a study of blood T cell repertoires in COVID-19. Study summary: In each case, the material was cDNA or gDNA derived from T cells, B-cell-depleted T cells, or PBMCs.

Germline V gives CDR1 LNHDA, CDR2 SQIVND (reference sequence). The trim removed 4 bases at V and 9 bases at J, leaving 9 bases unmatched. The CDR3 runs 13 residues. Sequenced by immunoSEQ multiplex PCR; TCRdb stores in-frame clones only, minus some. The repertoire holds approximately 150,000 clones, with roughly 84% as singletons. The TCR was taken from a man aged 55 to 70 with acute or convalescent COVID-19. Input material: peripheral blood. The chain carries TRBV19 and TRBJ2-7, with 7 bases matching TRBD1. This CDR3 is CASSNNRQGGQYF. CDR3 bases: TGTGCCAGTAGTAACAATCGACAGGGCGGGCAGTACTTC. Combining the CDR3 with reference TRBV19 and TRBJ2-7 gives the whole variable domain DGGITQSPKYLFRKEGQNVTLSCEQNLNHDAMYWYRQDPGQGLRLIYYSQIVNDFQKGDIAEGYSVSREKKESFPLTVTSAQKNPTAFYLCASSNNRQGGQYFGPGTRLTVT.